This T cell receptor (beta chain) derives from a study of cytomegalovirus exposure and HLA in healthy donors. Primers: 60 Vbeta forward and 13 Jbeta reverse. TCRdb keeps only in-frame clones here, not all; method: immunoSEQ multiplex PCR. There are fewer than 200,000 clones in the sample; 80% occur only once, and about 0.63% lies in the top ten. V lost 7 bases to trimming and J lost 0 bases, with 13 bases between them. This CDR3 comprises 14 residues. CDR1 is MNHNS, CDR2 SASEGT, per germline. Sequencing input: PBMCs. J is TRBJ2-7 and V is TRBV6-1; tentatively, D is TRBD1 (6 bases). The clonotype was recovered from a boy aged 5-17 years in good health and CMV-seronegative. The DNA of the CDR3 is TGTGCCAGCACCCGTGACAGGAGCTCCTACGAGCAGTACTTC. Its protein is CASTRDRSSYEQYF.